The sequence of this T cell receptor beta chain was determined in a study of T cell responses to AZD1222 COVID-19 vaccine. General study results and limits: A reported finding is that nearly half of spike-specific TCRs target unmutated variant regions. Baseline serology detected seropositivity in only a handful of AZD1222 recipients. Spike-wide vaccine-associated CD4 TCRs dominated at 160-218 and 743-854. Samples come after the peak T cell response, not at day 14.

On this clone itself: Its antigen is as yet unknown.

The repertoire was sequenced with immunoSEQ multiplex PCR; TCRdb's copy has only in-frame clones and lacks some. The sample has approximately 150,000 clones; under 90% are singletons. CDR1 and CDR2 from the germline V gene are SGHAT and FQNNGV. V gave up 11 bases and J gave up 3 bases; unmatched junction bases: 5. The CDR3 is 12 amino acids. The chain is built from TRBV11-2 and TRBJ2-5; 8 bases are a match to TRBD1. This clonotype originated in an adult who received the AZD1222 COVID-19 vaccine. The sample was peripheral blood, taken 28 days after the second AZD1222 dose. CDR3 amino acids: CAASGGEETQYF. The CDR3 DNA reads as TGTGCCGCGTCAGGGGGCGAAGAGACCCAGTACTTC.